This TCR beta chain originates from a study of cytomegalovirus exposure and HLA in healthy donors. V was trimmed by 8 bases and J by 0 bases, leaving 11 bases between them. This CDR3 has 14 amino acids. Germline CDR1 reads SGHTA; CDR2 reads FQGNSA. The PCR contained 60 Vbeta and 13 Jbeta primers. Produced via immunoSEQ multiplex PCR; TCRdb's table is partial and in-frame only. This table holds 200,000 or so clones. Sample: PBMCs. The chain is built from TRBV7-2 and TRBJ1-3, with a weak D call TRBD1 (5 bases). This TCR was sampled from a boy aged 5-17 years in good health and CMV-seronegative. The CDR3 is CASAGGLSGNTIYF. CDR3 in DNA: TGTGCCAGCGCGGGGGGTCTCTCTGGAAACACCATATATTTT. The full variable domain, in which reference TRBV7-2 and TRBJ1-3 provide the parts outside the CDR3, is GAGVSQSPSNKVTEKGKDVELRCDPISGHTALYWYRQSLGQGLEFLIYFQGNSAPDKSGLPSDRFSAERTGGSVSTLTIQRTQQEDSAVYLCASAGGLSGNTIYFGEGSWLTVV.